The T cell receptor (beta chain) under discussion was sequenced for a study of cytomegalovirus exposure and HLA in healthy donors. The primer mix had 60 Vbeta and 13 Jbeta primers. Measured with immunoSEQ multiplex PCR; TCRdb has only the in-frame clones, and not every one. The table includes roughly 130,000 clones, roughly 66% detected once. Unrecorded immune exposures were likely, despite nominal health at sampling. V gave up 0 bases and J gave up 0 bases; unmatched junction bases: 4. The CDR3 spans 16 residues. The germline V gene encodes CDR1 SGHRS and CDR2 YFSETQ. As for this clone: The antigen is unknown.

General study results and limits: By HLA locus, TCR association rates varied in a later analysis, with DRB1 showing the most and HLA-C the fewest. CMV serostatus was the sole immune exposure data available. As a later analysis showed, several of the most significant clusters appeared to be linked to common viral pathogens.

Material: PBMCs. The TCR comes from an older woman in good health and CMV-seronegative. The rearrangement joins TRBV5-1 to TRBJ2-7, with 9 positions matching TRBD2. In DNA, the CDR3 is TGCGCCAGCAGCTTGGAAGCTAGCGGGGTCTCCTACGAGCAGTACTTC. This sequence encodes CASSLEASGVSYEQYF.